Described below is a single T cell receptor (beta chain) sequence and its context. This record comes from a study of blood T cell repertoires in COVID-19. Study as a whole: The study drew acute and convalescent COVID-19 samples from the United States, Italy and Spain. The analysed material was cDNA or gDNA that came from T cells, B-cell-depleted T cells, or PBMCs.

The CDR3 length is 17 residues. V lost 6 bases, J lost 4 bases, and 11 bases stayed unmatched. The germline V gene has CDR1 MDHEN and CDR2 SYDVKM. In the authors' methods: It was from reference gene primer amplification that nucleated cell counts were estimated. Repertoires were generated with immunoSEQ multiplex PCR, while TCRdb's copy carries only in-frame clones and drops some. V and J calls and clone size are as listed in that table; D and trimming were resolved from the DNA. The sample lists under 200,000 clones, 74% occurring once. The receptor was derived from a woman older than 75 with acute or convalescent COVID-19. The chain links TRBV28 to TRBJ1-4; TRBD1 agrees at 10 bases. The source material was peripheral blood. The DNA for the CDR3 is TGTGCCAGCAGAACAGCCTCCTGGGACAGGGGTAATGAAAAACTGTTTTTT. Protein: CASRTASWDRGNEKLFF.